The 9 T cell receptor beta chains given below trace back to one sample, sequenced in a study of regulatory T cells in long-lasting Graves disease. Time point meaning: persistent/refractory GD, antithyroid drugs over 5 years with positive TRAb. Extracted RNA from PBMCs served as the source of the TCR library. Researchers made TCR beta libraries by using iRepertoire HTBI primers and running Arm-PCR on CDR3 regions. MiXCR was run by TCRdb on the multiplex PCR reads, yielding one entry per CDR3 protein. The table shows hundreds of thousands of distinct CDR3 sequences, with 15% to 20% occurring only once. Sequencing used peripheral blood mononuclear cells (PBMCs), obtained when the disease was refractory, from a patient treated with antithyroid drugs. Source of these receptors: a female donor with Graves disease.

This clonotype was detected ten times or more. The rearrangement links TRBV18 to TRBJ1-2; 8 bases are shared with TRBD1. The junction had 8 bases not matched to a gene; V was cut back by 3 bases and J by 8 bases. The germline CDR1 and CDR2 sequences are KGHSH and LQKENI. The CDR3 runs to 14 residues. CDR3 nucleotide sequence: TGTGCCAGCTCACCTATGACAGGGGATGGCGGCTACACCTTC. Protein: CASSPMTGDGGYTF.

The rearrangement uses TRBV20-1 and TRBJ1-5; possible D gene TRBD1, 6 bases. This CDR3 has 13 amino acids. Between the trimmed V and J ends, which lost 5 bases and 3 bases, there was a span of 11 bases. In germline, CDR1 is DFQATT, CDR2 SNEGSKA (reference sequence). The DNA of the CDR3 is TGCAGTGCTTGGACAGACTTCAATCAGCCCCAGCATTTT. It translates to CSAWTDFNQPQHF.

This clonotype turned up a few times. V usage is TRBV30 and J usage is TRBJ2-7; perhaps TRBD1 as D (7 bases). The germline V gene encodes CDR1 GTSNPN and CDR2 SVGIG (reference sequence). Deletions cut 5 bases from V and 2 bases from J, with 13 bases between. The CDR3 has 13 residues. The CDR3 loop reads CAWARGVAYEQYF. Written as DNA, the CDR3 is TGTGCCTGGGCCAGGGGGGTAGCCTACGAGCAGTACTTC.

With regard to this clonotype: Germline is not matched at one junction end, which may reflect a read error. V is TRBV5-5 and J is TRBJ2-5, with D uncertain. The CDR3 length is 15 residues. CDR1 SGHKS and CDR2 YYEKEE come from the germline V gene (reference sequence). CDR3 loop: CASKTSASIRETRYF. CDR3 in DNA: TGTGCCAGCAAAACTTCCGCCTCGATAAGAGAGACCCGGTACTTC.

The sample holds many counts of this clonotype. The rearrangement joins TRBV6-1 to TRBJ2-5; 7 bases agree with TRBD2. Germline values: CDR1 MNHNS, CDR2 SASEGT. The CDR3 sequence is 15 residues long. J lost 4 bases, V lost 5 bases, and 10 bases had no gene match. The CDR3 region is CASSPGGFSGETQYF. CDR3 DNA sequence: TGTGCCAGCAGTCCGGGAGGATTTTCGGGAGAGACCCAGTACTTC.

In this sample, this clonotype turned up many times. V is TRBV20-1 and J is TRBJ2-5; the match to TRBD1 covers 9 bases. The CDR3 has 16 residues. Trimming removed 0 bases from V and 4 bases from J; junction bases left unmatched: 9. The V gene's germline CDR1 is DFQATT and CDR2 SNEGSKA (reference sequence). In DNA, the CDR3 is TGCAGTGCTAGAGAGTGGGGAACAGGGGGCCGAGAGACCCAGTACTTC. It specifies CSAREWGTGGRETQYF.

The V and J genes are TRBV5-1 and TRBJ1-6; D is perhaps TRBD1 (5 bases). The V gene lost 1 base and the J gene lost 7 bases, with 15 bases spanning the gap. This CDR3 has 16 amino acids. Germline-derived CDR1 and CDR2 are SGHRS and YFSETQ. The DNA of the CDR3 is TGCGCCAGCAGCTTGTTGGTAGGGGAGGGGAATTCACCCCTCCACTTT. Translated: CASSLLVGEGNSPLHF.

This clonotype was seen only a few times. V is TRBV5-1 and J is TRBJ1-3; D gene unclear. This CDR3 is 13 amino acids long. With 0 bases removed from V and 1 base from J, the gap between germline ends came to 2 bases. CDR1 and CDR2 from the germline V gene are SGHRS and YFSETQ. CDR3 nucleotides: TGCGCCAGCAGCTTGGGATCTGGAAACACCATATATTTT. It is translated as CASSLGSGNTIYF. Drawing the rest from reference TRBV5-1 and TRBJ1-3, the complete variable domain is KAGVTQTPRYLIKTRGQQVTLSCSPISGHRSVSWYQQTPGQGLQFLFEYFSETQRNKGNFPGRFSGRQFSNSRSEMNVSTLELGDSALYLCASSLGSGNTIYFGEGSWLTVV.

The chain uses TRBV19 and TRBJ2-5, with 14 positions matching TRBD2. V lost 3 bases, J lost 4 bases, and 13 bases stayed unmatched. The CDR3 is made up of 19 amino acids. Germline V gives CDR1 LNHDA, CDR2 SQIVND (reference sequence). CDR3: CASSMRLGLAGGRAETQYF. In DNA, the CDR3 is TGTGCCAGTAGTATGAGGCTCGGACTAGCGGGGGGTCGGGCAGAGACCCAGTACTTC.